This is a list of T cell receptor beta chains from one sample in a study of T-cell reconstitution after alpha-beta-depleted transplantation in children. TCRdb itself ran the PCR reads through MiXCR, one entry per CDR3 protein. Of roughly 400,000 distinct CDR3 sequences in the sample, roughly 44% are singletons; the top ten hold approximately 25%. The sample was PBMCs, taken before TCRalphabeta/CD19-depleted stem cell transplant. The receptors shown here come from a girl aged 2 to 10 with aplastic anemia, due to receive a stem cell transplant. The CDR3 runs from the conserved cysteine through the conserved F or W. D genes are given only for firm matches. Only some rows state a clone size, as once, few, many or a class for expanded clones.

TRBD2	few	TRBV29-1	TRBJ2-3	TGCAGCGTTGGCGGGAGTAACACAGATACGCAGTATTTT	CSVGGSNTDTQYF
.	.	TRBV7-2	TRBJ2-1	TGTGCCAGCAGCTTCCTAGCCCGCAATGAGCAGTTCTTC	CASSFLARNEQFF
TRBD2	.	TRBV18	TRBJ2-7	TGTGCCAGCTCACCTGCGGGGGATGCTTCCTACGAGCAGTACTTC	CASSPAGDASYEQYF
.	.	TRBV5-1	TRBJ1-2	TGCGCCAGCAGCTTCCTCACAGGAAAATCCTATGGCTACACCTTC	CASSFLTGKSYGYTF
.	few	TRBV19	TRBJ1-1	TGTGCCAGTAGATTGGGCGCTGAAGCTTTCTTT	CASRLGAEAFF
.	few	TRBV6-5	TRBJ2-3	TGTGCCAGCAGTTATGAGGGGCGCGACACAGATACGCAGTATTTT	CASSYEGRDTDTQYF
TRBD2	many	TRBV25-1	TRBJ2-3	TGTGCCAGCTCTCTTAGCGGGTTTAGCACAGATACGCAGTATTTT	CASSLSGFSTDTQYF
.	.	TRBV29-1	TRBJ2-1	TGCAGCGTTGGAAAGGGGGGGGCTGGGCAGTTCTTC	CSVGKGGAGQFF
.	few	TRBV6-5	TRBJ2-1	TGTGCCAGCAGTTACGCGACTACTACAATGGAGCAGTTCTTC	CASSYATTTMEQFF
.	.	TRBV20-1	TRBJ2-3	TGCAGTGCTAGAGCCCGGGGCCCATGGACCGCTAGCACAGATACGCAGTATTTT	CSARARGPWTASTDTQYF
.	.	TRBV7-6	TRBJ2-2	TGTGCCAGCAGCTTCAAGGACAGTAACACCGGGGAGCTGTTTTTT	CASSFKDSNTGELFF
TRBD2	few	TRBV12-3/TRBV12-4	TRBJ2-1	TGTGCCAGCAACTTAGCGGGAGGCCCCTCTGATGAGCAGTTCTTC	CASNLAGGPSDEQFF
.	few	TRBV20-1	TRBJ1-5	TGCAGTGCTAGTGCGGTTAATCAGCCCCAGCATTTT	CSASAVNQPQHF
.	.	TRBV5-1	TRBJ2-7	TGCGCCAGCAGCTGGCAGGGTTTCGAGCAGTACTTC	CASSWQGFEQYF
.	.	TRBV29-1	TRBJ1-1	TGCAGCGTTGAGGCCGGTAGTCATTTGACTACTGAAGCTTTCTTT	CSVEAGSHLTTEAFF
.	few	TRBV20-1	TRBJ2-1	TGCAGTGCTAGCGCTAGGGCCATTAGCACCTACAATGAGCAGTTCTTC	CSASARAISTYNEQFF
TRBD1	.	TRBV7-8	TRBJ2-3	TGTGCCAGCAGCTTTGATAGGGACAGTTGGAGCACAGATACGCAGTATTTT	CASSFDRDSWSTDTQYF
TRBD1	.	TRBV28	TRBJ2-2	TGTGCCAGCAGTCAAACCGGGACAGCACGCACCGGGGAGCTGTTTTTT	CASSQTGTARTGELFF
.	once	TRBV14	TRBJ2-1	TGTGCCAGCAGCCCCTTCCTGGGGGAAAATGAGCAGTTCTTC	CASSPFLGENEQFF
.	.	TRBV29-1	TRBJ1-1	TGCAGCGTTGAAGGGGGGGCGGCTGAAGCTTTCTTT	CSVEGGAAEAFF
.	.	TRBV5-1	TRBJ1-1	TGCGCCAGCAGCTTACACCGGCTGAACACTGAAGCTTTCTTT	CASSLHRLNTEAFF
.	.	TRBV6-2/TRBV6-3	TRBJ1-1	TGTGCCAGCAGTTACGAGGGGTCAGGGGCCACTGAAGCTTTCTTT	CASSYEGSGATEAFF
.	.	TRBV20-1	TRBJ2-1	TGCAGTGCTATAGGGCCTTCAGAGGGACGGTTCTTC	CSAIGPSEGRFF
.	.	TRBV29-1	TRBJ2-1	TGCAGCGTCGTACTGTACAATGAGCAGTTCTTC	CSVVLYNEQFF
TRBD1	few	TRBV6-6	TRBJ1-1	TGTGCCAGCAGTGTCACAGGGGCCGAAGCTTTCTTT	CASSVTGAEAFF
.	once	TRBV29-1	TRBJ2-7	TGCAGCGTTCAGGACTACGAGCAGTACTTC	CSVQDYEQYF
TRBD2	.	TRBV5-1	TRBJ2-3	TGCGCCAGCGCCATCGCGGGGGGGCCAACAGATACGCAGTATTTT	CASAIAGGPTDTQYF
TRBD2	few	TRBV4-2	TRBJ2-7	TGTGCCAGCAGCCCACAACGAGGTAGCGGGGGTACCTACGAGCAGTACTTC	CASSPQRGSGGTYEQYF
TRBD2	few	TRBV10-1	TRBJ2-7	TGCGCCAGCACCCCCCCGTGTTCTAGCGGGTACTACGAGCAGTACTTC	CASTPPCSSGYYEQYF
TRBD1	.	TRBV20-1	TRBJ2-7	TGCAGTGCTAGAATTTGGACAGGGCTCTCCTACGAGCAGTACTTC	CSARIWTGLSYEQYF
.	.	TRBV19	TRBJ2-1	TGTGCCAGTAGAGAGGGGCACGAGCAGTTCTTC	CASREGHEQFF
.	many	TRBV6-1	TRBJ2-7	TGTGCCAGCAGTGATAGAAGGTTACAGGTGACCTACGAGCAGTACTTC	CASSDRRLQVTYEQYF
TRBD1	many	TRBV10-3	TRBJ1-1	TGTGCCATCAGGCGAGGACAGGGAGACACTGAAGCTTTCTTT	CAIRRGQGDTEAFF
.	.	TRBV27	TRBJ1-4	TGTGCCAGCAGTTTTGCCCTCAGGGAAAAACTGTTTTTT	CASSFALREKLFF
.	.	TRBV24-1	TRBJ2-1	TGTGCCACCTCGGATCCCTCGTTTACCAATGAGCAGTTCTTC	CATSDPSFTNEQFF
TRBD2	few	TRBV6-1	TRBJ2-7	TGTGCCAGCAGCGCCGGGACTAGCCCCTCCTACGAGCAGTACTTC	CASSAGTSPSYEQYF
TRBD1	.	TRBV11-3	TRBJ2-1	TGTGCCAGCAGCACCCGGGACAGGGGAAGTTACAATGAGCAGTTCTTC	CASSTRDRGSYNEQFF
.	.	TRBV28	TRBJ2-7	TGTGCCAGCAGTTTCCGCGTCTGGTGGGGAGAGTCCTACGAGCAGTACTTC	CASSFRVWWGESYEQYF
TRBD2	.	TRBV7-9	TRBJ2-7	TGTGCCAGCAGCCCCCGACTAGCGGGCTGGTTCGAGCAGTACTTC	CASSPRLAGWFEQYF
TRBD2	few	TRBV6-5	TRBJ2-1	TGTGCCAGCAGTTACTTGGGCCGAACTAGCGGGAGCTACAATGAGCAGTTCTTC	CASSYLGRTSGSYNEQFF